These T cell receptor beta chains were read from a single sample in a study of sequential checkpoint blockade in melanoma. Data came from immunoSEQ multiplex PCR; TCRdb stores just in-frame clones and leaves some out. Among around 18,000 clones, around 69% were seen once, and the ten largest hold approximately 17%. The starting material was CD8+ T cells sorted from blood (inferred from file names), obtained from a patient given nivolumab and ipilimumab in sequence. These receptors all stem from a human donor with melanoma. The CDR3 runs from the conserved cysteine through the conserved F or W. Fields, in order: V gene, D gene, J gene, CDR3 protein, CDR3 DNA. D genes are given only for firm matches.

TRBV7-3	NA	TRBJ2-2	CASSLSAGPNTGELFF	TGTGCCAGCAGCTTATCGGCGGGCCCGAACACCGGGGAGCTGTTTTTT
TRBV25-1	TRBD1	TRBJ2-7	CVSSEQGIGYEQYF	TGTGTCAGCAGCGAACAGGGGATCGGCTACGAGCAGTACTTC
TRBV27	NA	TRBJ2-7	CASSYSDTYEQYF	TGTGCCAGCAGTTACTCGGACACCTACGAGCAGTACTTC
TRBV28	NA	TRBJ1-2	CASSPSTEHLHYGYTF	TGTGCCAGCAGTCCTTCGACAGAGCACCTCCACTATGGCTACACCTTC
TRBV7-8	TRBD1	TRBJ2-5	CASSPPGQGKEETQYF	TGTGCCAGCAGCCCGCCCGGACAGGGGAAAGAAGAGACCCAGTACTTC
TRBV30	NA	TRBJ1-1	CAWSSTVAFF	TGTGCCTGGAGTTCAACAGTAGCTTTCTTT
TRBV27	NA	TRBJ2-7	CASSLTGRQSSYEQYF	TGTGCCAGCAGTTTGACCGGGAGACAGAGCTCCTACGAGCAGTACTTC
TRBV2	NA	TRBJ1-4	CASSAVLDSNEKLFF	TGTGCCAGCAGTGCGGTCCTTGACAGCAATGAAAAACTGTTTTTT
TRBV6-1	NA	TRBJ1-1	CASRPSDRDTEAFF	TGTGCCAGCAGGCCTTCCGACAGAGACACTGAAGCTTTCTTT
TRBV5-4	NA	TRBJ2-5	CASSLPGMSGETQYF	TGTGCCAGCAGCTTACCGGGCATGAGCGGAGAGACCCAGTACTTC
TRBV7-8	NA	TRBJ2-7	CASSLARRQSPGEQYF	TGTGCCAGCAGCTTAGCGAGGAGGCAGTCTCCGGGGGAGCAGTACTTC
TRBV7-2	TRBD1	TRBJ2-5	CASSLTGGETQYF	TGTGCCAGCAGCTTAACAGGGGGAGAGACCCAGTACTTC
TRBV2	TRBD2	TRBJ2-7	CASSERASGIYEQYF	TGTGCCAGCAGTGAAAGGGCTAGCGGGATCTACGAGCAGTACTTC
TRBV6-6	NA	TRBJ1-1	CASSYPPGEMNTEAFF	TGTGCCAGCAGTTACCCTCCGGGTGAAATGAACACTGAAGCTTTCTTT
TRBV5-6	TRBD2	TRBJ2-7	CASSLELAGGEQYF	TGTGCCAGCAGCTTGGAACTAGCGGGAGGCGAGCAGTACTTC
TRBV4-3	TRBD1	TRBJ1-1	CASSPTGKNTEAFF	TGCGCCAGCAGCCCGACAGGGAAGAACACTGAAGCTTTCTTT
TRBV7-8	TRBD1	TRBJ2-7	CASSFGQGVGEQYF	TGTGCCAGCAGCTTCGGACAGGGGGTGGGGGAGCAGTACTTC
TRBV7-6	TRBD2	TRBJ2-2	CASSPGTSGGNTGELFF	TGTGCCAGCAGCCCAGGGACTAGCGGGGGGAACACCGGGGAGCTGTTTTTT
TRBV9	TRBD2	TRBJ2-2	CASSAGGGGPNTGELFF	TGTGCCAGCAGCGCCGGGGGGGGCGGTCCGAACACCGGGGAGCTGTTTTTT
TRBV9	TRBD2	TRBJ2-3	CASSVRTSDSTDTQYF	TGTGCCAGCAGCGTGAGGACTAGCGATAGCACAGATACGCAGTATTTT
TRBV4-1	NA	TRBJ2-7	CASSLGQYSSYEQYF	TGCGCCAGCAGCCTAGGCCAATACAGCTCCTACGAGCAGTACTTC
TRBV27	NA	TRBJ1-5	CASSLTGYSNQPQHF	TGTGCCAGCAGTTTGACAGGTTATAGCAATCAGCCCCAGCATTTT
TRBV14	TRBD1	TRBJ2-7	CASSTLNRDSHEQYF	TGTGCCAGCAGCACCCTTAACCGGGACAGCCACGAGCAGTACTTC
TRBV11-2	NA	TRBJ2-5	CASSPKLEQETQYF	TGTGCCAGCAGCCCTAAACTTGAACAAGAGACCCAGTACTTC